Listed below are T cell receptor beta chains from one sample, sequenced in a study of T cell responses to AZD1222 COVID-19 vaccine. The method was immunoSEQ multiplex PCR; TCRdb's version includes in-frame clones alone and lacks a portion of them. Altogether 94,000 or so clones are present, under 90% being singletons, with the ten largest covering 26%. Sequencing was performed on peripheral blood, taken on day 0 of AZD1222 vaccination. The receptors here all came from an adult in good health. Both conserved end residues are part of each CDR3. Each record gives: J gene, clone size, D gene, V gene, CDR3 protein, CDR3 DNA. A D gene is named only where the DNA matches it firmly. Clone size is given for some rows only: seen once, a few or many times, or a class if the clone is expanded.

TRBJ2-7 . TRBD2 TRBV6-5 CASRISGSAHEQYF TGTGCCAGCAGGATCAGCGGGAGTGCCCACGAGCAGTACTTC
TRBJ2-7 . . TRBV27 CASSLSPRQVYEQYF TGTGCCAGCAGTTTATCCCCGAGACAGGTCTACGAGCAGTACTTC
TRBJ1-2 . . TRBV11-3 CASTPQGPGVGGYTF TGTGCCAGCACCCCACAGGGACCTGGCGTCGGGGGCTACACCTTC
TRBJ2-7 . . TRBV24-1 CATSDPLGPVPREQYF TGTGCCACCAGTGATCCATTAGGGCCAGTACCTCGGGAGCAGTACTTC
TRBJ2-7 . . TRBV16 CASSRTTGTYEQYF TGTGCCAGCAGCCGTACTACAGGGACCTACGAGCAGTACTTC
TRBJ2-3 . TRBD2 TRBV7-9 CASSLAGEDTQYF TGTGCCAGCAGCTTGGCGGGAGAGGATACGCAGTATTTT
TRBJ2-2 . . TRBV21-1 CASSKRQQVDTGELFF TGTGCCAGCAGCAAAAGACAGCAGGTGGACACCGGGGAGCTGTTTTTT
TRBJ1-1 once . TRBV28 CASSPSKFTEAFF TGTGCCAGCAGCCCGAGCAAGTTCACTGAAGCTTTCTTT
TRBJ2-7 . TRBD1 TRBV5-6 CASSLTGQPPSYEQYF TGTGCCAGCAGCTTAACGGGACAGCCCCCTTCCTACGAGCAGTACTTC
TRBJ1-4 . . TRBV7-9 CASSLGQYNEKLFF TGTGCCAGCAGCTTAGGCCAGTATAATGAAAAACTGTTTTTT
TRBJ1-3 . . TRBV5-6 CASSLGQGPGNTIYF TGTGCCAGCAGCTTGGGGCAGGGCCCTGGAAACACCATATATTTT